This note documents a single T cell receptor beta chain sequence. Its matching antigen is unknown. Clones were read by immunoSEQ multiplex PCR, and TCRdb kept only the in-frame ones, dropping some. The table has 2 million to 2.5 million clones, approximately 93% seen once; the top ten hold 0.39%. The V and J ends lost 7 bases and 2 bases respectively, with 12 bases between them. This CDR3 has 14 amino acids. Germline loops: CDR1 MNHNY, CDR2 SVGAGI (reference sequence). This specimen comes from a study of shared clonotypes between healthy human individuals. The study, taken as a whole, reports: A limitation of the genetic and exposure-history diversity represented arose from few donors.

The receptor was isolated from a man aged 18 to 30 in good health. Some clones in this sample may be carry-over from other donors' samples. V is TRBV6-6 and J is TRBJ1-5; tentative D call: TRBD1 (6 bases). Sequences were obtained from naive CD4+ T cells from PBMCs. The sample's subset: CD45RA+ positively selected. Written as DNA, the CDR3 is TGTGCCAGCACCAAACAGGGAGGCAATCAGCCCCAGCATTTT. Translation gives CASTKQGGNQPQHF.